This TCR beta chain was captured in a study of cytomegalovirus exposure and HLA in healthy donors. Findings and limits, study-wide: Presence/absence analyses rested on an assumption that sequencing depth was roughly uniform across donors. Per a prior analysis, the majority of TCR beta V segments were productive roughly 87% or roughly 30% of the time. Some V segments, including TRBV6-2 and TRBV6-3, were excluded as indistinguishable.

Researchers ran the PCR with 60 Vbeta and 13 Jbeta primers. Some clones are missing from TCRdb's copy, which holds only in-frame ones; the method was immunoSEQ multiplex PCR. The sample lists 40,000 to 55,000 clones; around 85% were seen once. This CDR3 comprises 14 residues. In germline, CDR1 is SGHNT, CDR2 YENEEA. After removal of 5 bases from V and 0 bases from J, the junction contained 3 bases not matched to a gene. A word on this clone: Antigen specificity is unknown.

The clonotype originates from a boy aged 5-17 years in good health and CMV-seropositive. The gene calls are TRBV11-3 and TRBJ2-7; 8 bases line up with TRBD1. What was sequenced was PBMCs. The CDR3 coding sequence is TGTGCCAGCAGCCACAGGGGGGCCTCCTACGAGCAGTACTTC. Residues: CASSHRGASYEQYF.